This TCR beta chain was profiled in a study of technical replicates of blood from several donors. This clone was recorded only once. The table came from immunoSEQ multiplex PCR; TCRdb's copy has only in-frame clones and leaves some out. The data show 65,000 to 70,000 clones, roughly 88% seen once. The germline CDR1 and CDR2 sequences are SNHLY and FYNNEI. The CDR3 is 14 amino acids. Trimming cost V 5 bases and J 3 bases, with 10 bases left between them. The gene calls are TRBV2 and TRBJ1-4, with D unresolved. The sequence was collected from a human donor in good health. Some clones in this sample may be carry-over from other donors' samples. The specimen sequenced was PBMCs. Written as DNA, the CDR3 is TGTGCCAGCAGTAAGAACAGCCCTAATGAAAAACTGTTTTTT. This sequence encodes CASSKNSPNEKLFF. The full variable domain, its missing parts supplied by reference TRBV2 and TRBJ1-4, is EPEVTQTPSHQVTQMGQEVILRCVPISNHLYFYWYRQILGQKVEFLVSFYNNEISEKSEIFDDQFSVERPDGSNFTLKIRSTKLEDSAMYFCASSKNSPNEKLFFGSGTQLSVL.